Listed below are T cell receptor beta chains from one sample, sequenced in a study of beta chain features in type 1 diabetes. Sequencing used immunoSEQ multiplex PCR; TCRdb keeps in-frame clones, though not all of them. This sample has 500,000 to 850,000 clones, with more than 12% found just once. What was sequenced was naive CD4+ T cells from blood. The source is a man younger than 30 with type 1 diabetes. The CDR3 runs from the conserved cysteine through the conserved F or W. Fields, in order: D gene, clone size, J gene, V gene, CDR3 DNA, CDR3 protein. The D gene is left open where the match is weak. The size of a clone is reported for some rows only, either as once, few or many, or as a class for expanded clones.

-	-	TRBJ2-5	TRBV6-5	TGTGCCAGCAGCCAGAGCCTGGAGACCCAGTACTTC	CASSQSLETQYF
TRBD1	few	TRBJ1-1	TRBV10-3	TGTGCCATCAGAATACAGGGGGAGGACACTGAAGCTTTCTTT	CAIRIQGEDTEAFF
TRBD1	few	TRBJ1-1	TRBV28	TGTGCCAGCACCCTAGGGGGCGCGGGGAACACTGAAGCTTTCTTT	CASTLGGAGNTEAFF
-	few	TRBJ2-5	TRBV7-2	TGTGCCAGCAGCGTCCGGGGGGAGACCCAGTACTTC	CASSVRGETQYF
-	few	TRBJ2-3	TRBV29-1	TGCAGCGTCGTCCGAGGGTACAGCACAGATACGCAGTATTTT	CSVVRGYSTDTQYF
TRBD2	few	TRBJ2-3	TRBV7-9	TGTGCCAGCAGCTTAGGCGGCGGGAGTGGGACAGATACGCAGTATTTT	CASSLGGGSGTDTQYF
-	-	TRBJ1-3	TRBV9	TGTGCCAGCCGGGGCGGGGAGGGCCCCGGAAACACCATATATTTT	CASRGGEGPGNTIYF
-	few	TRBJ2-3	TRBV14	TGTGCCAGCAGCCTAGGGACACTCCACACAGATACGCAGTATTTT	CASSLGTLHTDTQYF
TRBD2	-	TRBJ2-6	TRBV5-1	TGCGCCAGCAGCCTCAGCGGGAGGTCTGGGGCCAACGTCCTGACTTTC	CASSLSGRSGANVLTF
TRBD1	-	TRBJ2-7	TRBV29-1	TGCAGCGTTCATTGGCAGGGGGCTGACGAGCAGTACTTC	CSVHWQGADEQYF
-	few	TRBJ2-7	TRBV10-3	TGTGCCATCAGTGAGTCAGCGGGGACAGCCTACGAGCAGTACTTC	CAISESAGTAYEQYF
TRBD1	few	TRBJ1-1	TRBV30	TGTGCCTCATCCGGGACAGTAGGGTCGATGAACACTGAAGCTTTCTTT	CASSGTVGSMNTEAFF
TRBD1	few	TRBJ2-7	TRBV7-8	TGTGCCAGCAGCTTAGTACCGGGACAGGGTTCCGAGCAGTACTTC	CASSLVPGQGSEQYF
-	-	TRBJ2-1	TRBV7-2	TGTGCCAGCAGACGTCTCTTAGTGGGCAATGAGCAGTTCTTC	CASRRLLVGNEQFF
-	few	TRBJ2-7	TRBV9	TGTGCCAGCAGCCCGGGACCCGAAGGATACGAGCAGTACTTC	CASSPGPEGYEQYF
-	-	TRBJ1-1	TRBV5-4	TGTGCCAGCAGCTTGGGGGTCGGCGGGCGAGGGACTGAAGCTTTCTTT	CASSLGVGGRGTEAFF
TRBD1	few	TRBJ2-1	TRBV9	TGTGCCAGCAGCGTAGCCCGGGGACAGACCTACAATGAGCAGTTCTTC	CASSVARGQTYNEQFF
-	-	TRBJ1-5	TRBV9	TGTGCCAGCAGCGTAGACCCACTAGTGAATCAGCCCCAGCATTTT	CASSVDPLVNQPQHF
TRBD2	-	TRBJ2-3	TRBV7-2	TGTGCCAGCAGCTCTCCTCGGGGTAGCGGGGGACGCACAGATACGCAGTATTTT	CASSSPRGSGGRTDTQYF
-	few	TRBJ1-5	TRBV4-1	TGCGCCAGCAGCCAAGGGGGGGGACGCAATCAGCCCCAGCATTTT	CASSQGGGRNQPQHF
TRBD1	-	TRBJ2-1	TRBV19	TGTGCCAGTAGCCCGACAGGGGGCTACAATGAGCAGTTCTTC	CASSPTGGYNEQFF
-	few	TRBJ1-1	TRBV9	TGTGCCAGCAGCGTAGTCCGAGACACTGAAGCTTTCTTT	CASSVVRDTEAFF
-	-	TRBJ1-6	TRBV5-5	TGTGCCAGCAGCTTGATGGGGAAGCTTGTGGGCTCACCCCTCCACTTT	CASSLMGKLVGSPLHF
TRBD1	few	TRBJ1-4	TRBV10-2	TGCGCCAGCAGTGAGTCGATCGCCGGGACAGAGGAAAAACTGTTTTTT	CASSESIAGTEEKLFF
TRBD2	few	TRBJ2-7	TRBV18	TGTGCCAGCTCACCATTACTAGCGGGAGACGAGCAGTACTTC	CASSPLLAGDEQYF
-	-	TRBJ2-7	TRBV21-1	TGTGCCAGCAAGAAAGAGGGACAGCCGACGGTAGGGAACGACGAGCAGTACTTC	CASKKEGQPTVGNDEQYF
-	few	TRBJ1-4	TRBV9	TGTGCCAGCAGCCCGACAATAACTAATGAAAAACTGTTTTTT	CASSPTITNEKLFF
-	-	TRBJ1-4	TRBV7-9	TGTGCCAGCAGCCCACAGACAACTAATGAAAAACTGTTTTTT	CASSPQTTNEKLFF
-	-	TRBJ2-5	TRBV11-2	TGTGCCAGCAGCTTGGAGGTTCCCCGGGAGCAGTACTTC	CASSLEVPREQYF
-	few	TRBJ1-2	TRBV19	TGTGCCAGTAGCATCCCGGATTGGGGCTACACCTTC	CASSIPDWGYTF
TRBD1	few	TRBJ2-5	TRBV7-9	TGTGCCAGCAGCACCGGGACAGGGGTATTCCAGACCCAGTACTTC	CASSTGTGVFQTQYF
-	few	TRBJ2-2	TRBV30	TGTGCCTGGAGTTTGGATCGCGGGGAGCTGTTTTTT	CAWSLDRGELFF
TRBD2	few	TRBJ2-1	TRBV5-6	TGTGCCAGCAGCTTGACTAGCGGGAGTGTGACAGCCTACAATGAGCAGTTCTTC	CASSLTSGSVTAYNEQFF
TRBD2	-	TRBJ2-1	TRBV6-1	TGTGCCAGCAGTGAAGCGTCCCTAGCGGGAACTAGTGAGCAGTTCTTC	CASSEASLAGTSEQFF
TRBD1	-	TRBJ2-7	TRBV6-5	TGTGCCAGCACCCAGGGACAGGCTCTCTCCTACGAGCAGTACTTC	CASTQGQALSYEQYF
TRBD2	-	TRBJ2-5	TRBV7-2	TGTGCCAGCAGCTTGGGCGGGCTAGCGGGACAAGAGACCCAGTACTTC	CASSLGGLAGQETQYF
-	-	TRBJ2-1	TRBV25-1	TGTGCCAGCAGTCCCTGGGGGAATGAGCAGTTCTTC	CASSPWGNEQFF
TRBD2	few	TRBJ2-2	TRBV30	TGTGCCTGGACCTCGCTAGCGGATAAACCAATTACCGGGGAGCTGTTTTTT	CAWTSLADKPITGELFF
TRBD2	-	TRBJ2-3	TRBV7-2	TGTGCCAGCAGCCGAGGGTGGACTAGCGGGGAGACCACAGATACGCAGTATTTT	CASSRGWTSGETTDTQYF
-	few	TRBJ2-5	TRBV2	TGTGCCAGCACCAGAGAGGGGACCCAGTACTTC	CASTREGTQYF
TRBD1	-	TRBJ1-5	TRBV30	TGTGCCTGGAATCCCGGGACAGGGAACAATCAGCCCCAGCATTTT	CAWNPGTGNNQPQHF
-	few	TRBJ1-5	TRBV18	TGTGCCAGCTCACCAGAGGCAGGGGGCAATCAGCCCCAGCATTTT	CASSPEAGGNQPQHF
TRBD1	few	TRBJ2-3	TRBV7-9	TGTGCCAGCAGCCCGACAGGGGGCACAGATACGCAGTATTTT	CASSPTGGTDTQYF
-	-	TRBJ2-7	TRBV28	TGTGCCAGCAGGGGGGGGCCCTCCTACGAGCAGTACTTC	CASRGGPSYEQYF
-	few	TRBJ2-5	TRBV28	TGTGCCAGCAGTTCGCTGACAGGTTGGATCCAAGAGACCCAGTACTTC	CASSSLTGWIQETQYF
-	-	TRBJ1-5	TRBV18	TGTGCCAGCTCACCATTCGACGCCGTCTCGAATCAGCCCCAGCATTTT	CASSPFDAVSNQPQHF
-	few	TRBJ1-1	TRBV30	TGTGCCTACAAGAAGGACAGTATGAACACTGAAGCTTTCTTT	CAYKKDSMNTEAFF
TRBD1	few	TRBJ1-2	TRBV14	TGTGCCAGCAGCCACGGGACAGGAAGGGAAGGCTACACCTTC	CASSHGTGREGYTF
TRBD2	few	TRBJ2-1	TRBV28	TGTGCCAGCAGCCTTTTCGTGCTAGCGGGGGGCAATGAGCAGTTCTTC	CASSLFVLAGGNEQFF
-	few	TRBJ2-5	TRBV19	TGTGCCAGTAGTATAGACGGTCCTGGCGACGAGACCCAGTACTTC	CASSIDGPGDETQYF
TRBD1	-	TRBJ1-4	TRBV5-1	TGCGCCAGCGCGGGACAGGGGGTAGTCAATGAAAAACTGTTTTTT	CASAGQGVVNEKLFF
TRBD2	-	TRBJ2-3	TRBV5-1	TGCGCCAGCAGCTCGCTAGCGGGAGGGCCAGTTACGCAGTATTTT	CASSSLAGGPVTQYF
-	few	TRBJ1-1	TRBV30	TGTGCCTGGTCCCGGCGGGAGGGAGGCGGTGTGAACACTGAAGCTTTCTTT	CAWSRREGGGVNTEAFF
-	few	TRBJ2-5	TRBV6-1	TGTGCCAGCAGCCTCACAGGGATGGGAGAGACCCAGTACTTC	CASSLTGMGETQYF
-	-	TRBJ2-3	TRBV18	TGTGCCAGCTCACCTCAGGGAACCGATACGCAGTATTTT	CASSPQGTDTQYF